This TCR beta chain stems from a study of T cells in Graves' hyperthyroidism and ophthalmopathy. Findings of the study overall: A median approximately 6.5 months before onset, the model predicted ophthalmopathy.

Clinical symptoms, serum thyroxine, TRAb, thyroid ultrasound and orbital computed tomography established diagnosis. It was RNA transcripts that yielded the amplified TCR beta CDR3 regions. The HTBI primer set served for first-round RT-PCR of the TCR CDR3. TCRdb ran MiXCR on the multiplex PCR reads and lists one entry per CDR3 protein. This sample carries roughly 400,000 distinct CDR3 sequences, more than 12% of them seen once, and the ten largest clones take over 25%. Germline loops: CDR1 LNHDA, CDR2 SQIVND (reference sequence). The CDR3 totals 14 residues. V was trimmed by 5 bases and J by 4 bases, leaving 15 bases between them. With regard to this clonotype: Antigen specificity is unknown.

This sequence originates from a man in his forties or fifties with Graves' ophthalmopathy. The sample was blood. This chain uses TRBV19 with TRBJ2-7; D call uncertain. CDR3 protein: CASSLRPSGYEQYF. The CDR3, as DNA: TGTGCCAGTAGTCTCCGGCCTTCCGGATACGAGCAGTACTTC.